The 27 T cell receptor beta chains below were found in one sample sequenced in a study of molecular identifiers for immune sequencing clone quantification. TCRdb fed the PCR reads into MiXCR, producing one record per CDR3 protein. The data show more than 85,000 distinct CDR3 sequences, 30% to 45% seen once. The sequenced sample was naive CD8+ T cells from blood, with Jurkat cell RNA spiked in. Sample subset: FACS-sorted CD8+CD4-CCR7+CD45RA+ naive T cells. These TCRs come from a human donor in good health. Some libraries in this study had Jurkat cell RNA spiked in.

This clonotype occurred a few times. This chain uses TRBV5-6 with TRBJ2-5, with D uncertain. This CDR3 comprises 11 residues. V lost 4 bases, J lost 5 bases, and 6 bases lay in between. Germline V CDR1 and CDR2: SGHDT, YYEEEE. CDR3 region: CASSRYETQYF. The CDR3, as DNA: TGTGCCAGCAGCCGGTATGAGACCCAGTACTTC.

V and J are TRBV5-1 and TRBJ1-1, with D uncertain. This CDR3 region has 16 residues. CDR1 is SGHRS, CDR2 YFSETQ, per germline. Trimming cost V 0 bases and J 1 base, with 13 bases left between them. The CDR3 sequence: CASSLDWLAANTEAFF. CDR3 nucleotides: TGCGCCAGCAGCTTGGATTGGCTGGCGGCGAACACTGAAGCTTTCTTT.

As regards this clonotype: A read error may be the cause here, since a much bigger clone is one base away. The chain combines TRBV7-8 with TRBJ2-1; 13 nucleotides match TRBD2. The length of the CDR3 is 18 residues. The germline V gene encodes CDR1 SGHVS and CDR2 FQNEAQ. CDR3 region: CASSLVGTSGKPYKEQFF. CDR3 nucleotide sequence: TGTGCCAGCAGCTTAGTTGGGACTAGCGGGAAGCCCTACAAAGAGCAGTTCTTC. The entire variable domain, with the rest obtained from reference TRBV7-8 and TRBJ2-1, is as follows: GAGVSQSPRYKVAKRGQDVALRCDPISGHVSLFWYQQALGQGPEFLTYFQNEAQLDKSGLPSDRFFAERPEGSVSTLKIQRTQQEDSAVYLCASSLVGTSGKPYKEQFFGPGTRLTVL.

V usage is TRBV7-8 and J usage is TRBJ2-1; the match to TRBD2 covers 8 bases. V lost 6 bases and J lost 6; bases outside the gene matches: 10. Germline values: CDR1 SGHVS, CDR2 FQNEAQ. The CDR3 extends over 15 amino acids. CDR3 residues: CASSFGAGGSNEQFF. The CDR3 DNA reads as TGTGCCAGCAGTTTTGGGGCGGGAGGCTCCAATGAGCAGTTCTTC.

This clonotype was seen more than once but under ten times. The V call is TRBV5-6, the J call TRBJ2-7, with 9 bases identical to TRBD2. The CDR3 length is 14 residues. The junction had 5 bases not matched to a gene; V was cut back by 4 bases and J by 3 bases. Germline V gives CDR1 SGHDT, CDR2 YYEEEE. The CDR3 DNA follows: TGTGCCAGCAGCCCGTTGACTAGCGGCTACGAGCAGTACTTC. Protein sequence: CASSPLTSGYEQYF.

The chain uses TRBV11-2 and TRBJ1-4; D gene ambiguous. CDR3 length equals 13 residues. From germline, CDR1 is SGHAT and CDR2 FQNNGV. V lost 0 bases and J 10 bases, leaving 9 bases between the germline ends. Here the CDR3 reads CASSLETVGKLFF. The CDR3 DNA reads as TGTGCCAGCAGCTTAGAGACGGTTGGAAAACTGTTTTTT.

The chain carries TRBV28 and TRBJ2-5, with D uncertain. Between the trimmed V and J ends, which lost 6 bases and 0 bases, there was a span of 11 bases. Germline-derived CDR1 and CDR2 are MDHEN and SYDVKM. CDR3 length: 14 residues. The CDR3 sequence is CASRLVRDQETQYF. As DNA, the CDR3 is TGTGCCAGCAGATTAGTTCGGGACCAAGAGACCCAGTACTTC.

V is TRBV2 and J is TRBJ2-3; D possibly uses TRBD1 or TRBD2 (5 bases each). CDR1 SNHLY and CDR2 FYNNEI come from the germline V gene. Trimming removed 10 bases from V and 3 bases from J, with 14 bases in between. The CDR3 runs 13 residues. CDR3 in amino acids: CATPGPRTDTQYF. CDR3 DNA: TGTGCCACCCCGGGACCCCGGACAGATACGCAGTATTTT.

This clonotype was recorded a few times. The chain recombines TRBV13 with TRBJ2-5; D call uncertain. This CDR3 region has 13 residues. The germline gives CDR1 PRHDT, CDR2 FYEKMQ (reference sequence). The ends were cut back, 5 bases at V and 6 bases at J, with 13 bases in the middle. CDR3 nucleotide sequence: TGTGCCAGCAGCCCCGGCCATGAGAAGACCCAGTACTTC. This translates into CASSPGHEKTQYF.

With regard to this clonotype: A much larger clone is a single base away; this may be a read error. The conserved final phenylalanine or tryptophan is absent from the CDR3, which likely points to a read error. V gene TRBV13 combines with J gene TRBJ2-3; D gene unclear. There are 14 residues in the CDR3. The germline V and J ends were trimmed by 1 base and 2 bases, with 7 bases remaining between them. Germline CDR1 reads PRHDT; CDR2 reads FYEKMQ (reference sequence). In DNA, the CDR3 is TGTGCCAGCAGCTTAGCGAAGTACACAGATACGCAGTATATT. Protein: CASSLAKYTDTQYI.

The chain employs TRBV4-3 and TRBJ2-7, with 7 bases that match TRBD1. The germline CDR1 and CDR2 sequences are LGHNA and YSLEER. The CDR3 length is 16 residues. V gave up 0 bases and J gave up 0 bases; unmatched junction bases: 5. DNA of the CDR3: TGCGCCAGCAGCCAAGATCGGGACAGCAGCTCCTACGAGCAGTACTTC. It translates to CASSQDRDSSSYEQYF.

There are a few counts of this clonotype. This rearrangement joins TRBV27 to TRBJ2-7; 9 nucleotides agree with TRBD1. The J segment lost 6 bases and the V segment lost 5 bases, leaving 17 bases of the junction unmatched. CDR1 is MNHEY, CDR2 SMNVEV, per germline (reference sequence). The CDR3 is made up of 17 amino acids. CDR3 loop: CASSHQPDRGTFVEQYF. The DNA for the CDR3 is TGTGCCAGCAGTCACCAGCCGGACAGGGGAACTTTTGTCGAGCAGTACTTC.

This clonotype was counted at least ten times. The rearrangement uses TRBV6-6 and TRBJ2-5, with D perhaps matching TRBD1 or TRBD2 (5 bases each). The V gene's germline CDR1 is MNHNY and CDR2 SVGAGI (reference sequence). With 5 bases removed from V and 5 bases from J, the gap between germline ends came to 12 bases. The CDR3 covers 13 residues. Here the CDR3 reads CASSAGTRETQYF. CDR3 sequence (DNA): TGTGCCAGCAGTGCCGGGACGCGGGAGACCCAGTACTTC.

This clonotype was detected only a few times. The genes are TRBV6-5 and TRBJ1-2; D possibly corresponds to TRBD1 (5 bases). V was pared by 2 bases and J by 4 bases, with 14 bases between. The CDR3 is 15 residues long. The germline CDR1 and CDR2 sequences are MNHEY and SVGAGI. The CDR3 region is CASSYGAGLGYGYTF. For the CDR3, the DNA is TGTGCCAGCAGTTACGGGGCAGGGTTGGGCTATGGCTACACCTTC.

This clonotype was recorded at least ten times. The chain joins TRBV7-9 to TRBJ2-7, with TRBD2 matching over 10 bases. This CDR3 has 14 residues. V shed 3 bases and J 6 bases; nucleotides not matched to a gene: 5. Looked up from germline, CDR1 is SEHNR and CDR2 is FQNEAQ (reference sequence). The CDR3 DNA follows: TGTGCCAGCAGCTTCGGAGCGGGAGGGCGCGAGCAGTACTTC. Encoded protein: CASSFGAGGREQYF.

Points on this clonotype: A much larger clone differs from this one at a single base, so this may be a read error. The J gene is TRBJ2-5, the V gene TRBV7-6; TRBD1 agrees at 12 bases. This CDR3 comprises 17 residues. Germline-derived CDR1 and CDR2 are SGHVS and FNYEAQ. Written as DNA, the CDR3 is TGTGCCAGCAGCTTAATCCCGGGACAGGGGGCCGAAGAGACCCAGTGCTTC. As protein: CASSLIPGQGAEETQCF.

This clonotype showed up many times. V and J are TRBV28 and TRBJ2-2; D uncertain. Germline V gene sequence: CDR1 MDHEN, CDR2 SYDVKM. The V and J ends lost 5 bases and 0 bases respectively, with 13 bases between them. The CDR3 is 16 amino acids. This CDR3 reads CASSTRLTSNTGELFF. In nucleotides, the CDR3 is TGTGCCAGCAGTACTCGACTTACTTCGAACACCGGGGAGCTGTTTTTT.

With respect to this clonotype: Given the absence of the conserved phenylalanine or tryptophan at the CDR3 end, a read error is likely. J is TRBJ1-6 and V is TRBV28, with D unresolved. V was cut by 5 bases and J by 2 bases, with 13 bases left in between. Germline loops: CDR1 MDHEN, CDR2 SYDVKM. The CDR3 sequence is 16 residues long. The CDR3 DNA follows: TGTGCCAGCAGTCCCGTAACCGCCGCCTATAATTCACCCCTCCACTAT. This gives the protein CASSPVTAAYNSPLHY.

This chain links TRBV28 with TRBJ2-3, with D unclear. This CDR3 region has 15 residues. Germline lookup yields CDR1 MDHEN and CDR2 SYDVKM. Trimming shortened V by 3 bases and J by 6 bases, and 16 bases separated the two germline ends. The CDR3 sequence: CASSFVRIPGDTQYF. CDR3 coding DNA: TGTGCCAGCAGTTTCGTCAGAATTCCTGGGGATACGCAGTATTTT.

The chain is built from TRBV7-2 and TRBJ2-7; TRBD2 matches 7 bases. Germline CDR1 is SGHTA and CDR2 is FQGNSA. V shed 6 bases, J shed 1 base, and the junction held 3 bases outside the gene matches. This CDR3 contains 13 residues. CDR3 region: CASRQAGSYEQYF. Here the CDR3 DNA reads TGTGCCAGCAGACAAGCGGGATCCTACGAGCAGTACTTC.

The CDR3 loop reads CASSPHGVSPLHF. CDR3 nucleotides: TGTGCCAGCAGCCCCCACGGAGTTTCACCCCTCCACTTT. The chain has TRBV12-3 or TRBV12-4 and TRBJ1-6; no firm D call. The CDR3 length is 13 residues. V was cut by 6 bases and J by 9 bases, with 12 bases left in between.

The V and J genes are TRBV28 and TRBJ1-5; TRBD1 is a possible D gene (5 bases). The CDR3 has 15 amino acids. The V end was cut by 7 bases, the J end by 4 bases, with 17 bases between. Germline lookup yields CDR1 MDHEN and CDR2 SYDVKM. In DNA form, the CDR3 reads TGTGCCAGCAACCCCTGGGGGACGGAGAATCAGCCCCAGCATTTT. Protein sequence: CASNPWGTENQPQHF.

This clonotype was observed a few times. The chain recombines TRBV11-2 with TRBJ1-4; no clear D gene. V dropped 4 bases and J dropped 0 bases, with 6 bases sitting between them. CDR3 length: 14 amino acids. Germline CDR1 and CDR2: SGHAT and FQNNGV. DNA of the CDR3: TGTGCCAGCAGCTCACAAGCAACTAATGAAAAACTGTTTTTT. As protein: CASSSQATNEKLFF. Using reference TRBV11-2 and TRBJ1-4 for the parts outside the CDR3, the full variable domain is EAGVAQSPRYKIIEKRQSVAFWCNPISGHATLYWYQQILGQGPKLLIQFQNNGVVDDSQLPKDRFSAERLKGVDSTLKIQPAKLEDSAVYLCASSSQATNEKLFFGSGTQLSVL.

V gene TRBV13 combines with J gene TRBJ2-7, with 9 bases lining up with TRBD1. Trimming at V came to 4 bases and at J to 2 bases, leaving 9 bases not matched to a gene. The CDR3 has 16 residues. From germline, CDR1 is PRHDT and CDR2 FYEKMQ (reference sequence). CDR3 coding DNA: TGTGCCAGCAGCTCCTGGTCCGGGACAGGGCCCTACGAGCAGTACTTC. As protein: CASSSWSGTGPYEQYF.

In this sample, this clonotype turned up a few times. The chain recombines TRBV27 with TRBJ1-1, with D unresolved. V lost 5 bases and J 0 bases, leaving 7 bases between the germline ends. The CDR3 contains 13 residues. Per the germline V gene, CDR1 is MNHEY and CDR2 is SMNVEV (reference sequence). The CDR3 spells CASSVRVNTEAFF. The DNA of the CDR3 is TGTGCCAGCAGTGTGAGGGTGAACACTGAAGCTTTCTTT.

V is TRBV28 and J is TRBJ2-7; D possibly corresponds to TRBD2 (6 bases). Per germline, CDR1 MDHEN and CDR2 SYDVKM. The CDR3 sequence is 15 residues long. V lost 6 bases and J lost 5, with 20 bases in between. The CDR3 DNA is TGTGCCAGCAGCCTAACCGGGACTCCGACCCACGAGCAGTACTTC. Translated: CASSLTGTPTHEQYF.

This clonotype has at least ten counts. The CDR3, as DNA: TGTGCCAGCAGCTTCGGTCCGGATACGCAGTATTTT. It specifies CASSFGPDTQYF. The J gene is TRBJ2-3, the V gene TRBV5-6; D gene uncertain. Deletions cut 2 bases from V and 6 bases from J, with 7 bases between. The germline V gene has CDR1 SGHDT and CDR2 YYEEEE. The CDR3 totals 12 residues.